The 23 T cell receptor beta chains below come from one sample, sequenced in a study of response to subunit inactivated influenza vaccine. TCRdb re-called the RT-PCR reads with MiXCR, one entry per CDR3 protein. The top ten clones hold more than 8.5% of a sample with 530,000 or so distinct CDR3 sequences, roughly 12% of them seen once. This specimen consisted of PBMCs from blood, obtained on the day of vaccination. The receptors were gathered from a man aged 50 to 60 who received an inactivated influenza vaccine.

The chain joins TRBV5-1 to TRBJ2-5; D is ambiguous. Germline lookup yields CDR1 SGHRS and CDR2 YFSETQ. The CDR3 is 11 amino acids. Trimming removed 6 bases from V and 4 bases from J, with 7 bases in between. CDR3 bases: TGCGCCAGCAAGCAGATAGAGACCCAGTACTTC. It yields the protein CASKQIETQYF.

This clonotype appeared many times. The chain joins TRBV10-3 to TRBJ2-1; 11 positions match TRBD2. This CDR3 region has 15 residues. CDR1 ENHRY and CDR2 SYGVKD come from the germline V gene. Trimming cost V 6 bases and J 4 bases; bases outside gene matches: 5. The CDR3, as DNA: TGTGCCATCAGCGGACTAGCGGGCGATTACAATGAGCAGTTCTTC. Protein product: CAISGLAGDYNEQFF.

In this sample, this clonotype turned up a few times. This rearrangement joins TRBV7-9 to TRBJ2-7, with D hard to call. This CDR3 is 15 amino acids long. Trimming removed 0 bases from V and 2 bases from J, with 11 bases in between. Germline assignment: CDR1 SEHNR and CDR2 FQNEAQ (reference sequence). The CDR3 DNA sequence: TGTGCCAGCAGCTTAGCCCCCTCCGGAACCTACGAGCAGTACTTC. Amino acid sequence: CASSLAPSGTYEQYF.

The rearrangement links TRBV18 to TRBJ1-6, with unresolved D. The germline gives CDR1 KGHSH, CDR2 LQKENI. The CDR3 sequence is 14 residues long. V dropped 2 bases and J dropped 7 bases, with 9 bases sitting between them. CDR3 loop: CASSPGQRNSPLHF. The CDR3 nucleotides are TGTGCCAGCTCACCAGGGCAGCGAAATTCACCCCTCCACTTT.

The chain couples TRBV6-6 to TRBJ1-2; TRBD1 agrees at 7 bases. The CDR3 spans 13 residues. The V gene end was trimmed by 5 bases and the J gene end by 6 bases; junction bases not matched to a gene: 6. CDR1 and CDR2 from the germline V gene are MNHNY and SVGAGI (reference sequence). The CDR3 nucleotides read TGTGCCAGCAGTCTGGCGCAGGGGGATGGCTACACCTTC. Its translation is CASSLAQGDGYTF.

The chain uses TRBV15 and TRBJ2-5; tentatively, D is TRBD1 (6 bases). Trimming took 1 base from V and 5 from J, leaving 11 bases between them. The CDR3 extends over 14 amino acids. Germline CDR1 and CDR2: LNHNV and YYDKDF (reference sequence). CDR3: CATSRATGIETQYF. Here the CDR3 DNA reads TGTGCCACCAGCAGAGCCACAGGGATTGAGACCCAGTACTTC.

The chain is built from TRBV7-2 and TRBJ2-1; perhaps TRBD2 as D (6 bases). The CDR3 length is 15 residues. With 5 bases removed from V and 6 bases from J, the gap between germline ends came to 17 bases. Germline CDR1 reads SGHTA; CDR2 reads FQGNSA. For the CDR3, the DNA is TGTGCCAGCAGCCCCCGGGACTTAGTGGTCAATGAGCAGTTCTTC. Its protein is CASSPRDLVVNEQFF.

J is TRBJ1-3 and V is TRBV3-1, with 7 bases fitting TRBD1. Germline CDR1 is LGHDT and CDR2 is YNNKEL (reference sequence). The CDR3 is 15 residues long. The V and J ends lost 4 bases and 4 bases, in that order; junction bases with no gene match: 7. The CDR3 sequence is CASSPSGGIGNTIYF. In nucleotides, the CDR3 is TGTGCCAGCAGCCCCTCAGGGGGGATCGGAAACACCATATATTTT.

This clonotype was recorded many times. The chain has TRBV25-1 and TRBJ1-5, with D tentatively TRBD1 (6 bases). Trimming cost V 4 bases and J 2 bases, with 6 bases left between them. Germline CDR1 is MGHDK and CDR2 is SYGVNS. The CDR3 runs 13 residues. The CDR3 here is CASSGQGNQPQHF. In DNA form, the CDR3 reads TGTGCCAGCAGTGGACAGGGCAATCAGCCCCAGCATTTT.

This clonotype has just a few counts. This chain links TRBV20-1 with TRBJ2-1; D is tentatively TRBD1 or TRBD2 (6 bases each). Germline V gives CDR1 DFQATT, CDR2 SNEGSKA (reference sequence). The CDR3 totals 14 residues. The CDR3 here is CSHKGGKPYNEQFF. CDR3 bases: TGCAGCCACAAAGGGGGGAAACCCTACAATGAGCAGTTCTTC.

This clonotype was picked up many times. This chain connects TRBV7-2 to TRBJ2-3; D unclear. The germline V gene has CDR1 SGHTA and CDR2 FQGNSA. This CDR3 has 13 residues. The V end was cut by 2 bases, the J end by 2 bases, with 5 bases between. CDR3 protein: CASSLRLTDTQYF. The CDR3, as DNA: TGTGCCAGCAGCTTACGGCTCACAGATACGCAGTATTTT. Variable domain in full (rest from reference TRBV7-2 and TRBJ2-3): GAGVSQSPSNKVTEKGKDVELRCDPISGHTALYWYRQSLGQGLEFLIYFQGNSAPDKSGLPSDRFSAERTGGSVSTLTIQRTQQEDSAVYLCASSLRLTDTQYFGPGTRLTVL.

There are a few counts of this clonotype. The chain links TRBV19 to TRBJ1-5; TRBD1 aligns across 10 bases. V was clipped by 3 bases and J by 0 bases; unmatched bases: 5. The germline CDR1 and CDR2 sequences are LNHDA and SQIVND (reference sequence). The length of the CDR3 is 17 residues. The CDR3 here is CASSMGDRGTSNQPQHF. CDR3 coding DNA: TGTGCCAGTAGTATGGGGGACAGGGGCACTAGCAATCAGCCCCAGCATTTT.

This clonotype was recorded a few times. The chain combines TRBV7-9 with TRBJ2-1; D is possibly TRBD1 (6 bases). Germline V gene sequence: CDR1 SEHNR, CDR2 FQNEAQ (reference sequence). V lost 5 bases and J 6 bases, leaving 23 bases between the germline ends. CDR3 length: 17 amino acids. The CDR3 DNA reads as TGTGCCAGCAGCGCCCGACCCGGGACACAGAGGAGCAATGAGCAGTTCTTC. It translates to CASSARPGTQRSNEQFF.

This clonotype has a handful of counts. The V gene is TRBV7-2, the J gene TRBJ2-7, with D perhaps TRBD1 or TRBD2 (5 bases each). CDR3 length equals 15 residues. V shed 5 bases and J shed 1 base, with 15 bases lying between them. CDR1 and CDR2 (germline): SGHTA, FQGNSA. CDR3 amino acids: CASSPRSGPSYEQYF. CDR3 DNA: TGTGCCAGCAGCCCCCGATCGGGACCTTCCTACGAGCAGTACTTC.

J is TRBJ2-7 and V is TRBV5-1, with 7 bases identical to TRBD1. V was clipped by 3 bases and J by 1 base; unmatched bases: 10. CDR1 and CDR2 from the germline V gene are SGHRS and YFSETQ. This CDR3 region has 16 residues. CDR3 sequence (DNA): TGCGCCAGCAGCTGGTACAGGGGATCTAGTTCCTACGAGCAGTACTTC. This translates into CASSWYRGSSSYEQYF.

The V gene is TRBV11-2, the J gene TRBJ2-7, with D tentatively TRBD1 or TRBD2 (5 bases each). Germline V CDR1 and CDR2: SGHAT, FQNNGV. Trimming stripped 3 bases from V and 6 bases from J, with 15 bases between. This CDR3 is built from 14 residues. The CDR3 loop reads CASSLGRLNGEQYF. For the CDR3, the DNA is TGTGCCAGCAGCTTGGGACGTTTAAATGGCGAGCAGTACTTC.

The DNA for the CDR3 is TGCGCCAGCAGCCAGGAGGGACCGTCTAGCACAGATACGCAGTATTTT. Its protein product is CASSQEGPSSTDTQYF. The chain has TRBV4-3 and TRBJ2-3, with D possibly matching TRBD2 (6 bases). CDR3 length: 16 residues. Germline loops: CDR1 LGHNA, CDR2 YSLEER. V was clipped by 3 bases and J by 0 bases, with 13 bases between them.

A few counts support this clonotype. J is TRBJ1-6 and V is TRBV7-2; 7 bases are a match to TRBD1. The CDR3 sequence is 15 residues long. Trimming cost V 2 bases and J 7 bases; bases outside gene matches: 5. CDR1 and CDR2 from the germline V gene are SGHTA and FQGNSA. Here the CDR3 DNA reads TGTGCCAGCAGCTTATCGGACAGGTCGAATTCACCCCTCCACTTT. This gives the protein CASSLSDRSNSPLHF.

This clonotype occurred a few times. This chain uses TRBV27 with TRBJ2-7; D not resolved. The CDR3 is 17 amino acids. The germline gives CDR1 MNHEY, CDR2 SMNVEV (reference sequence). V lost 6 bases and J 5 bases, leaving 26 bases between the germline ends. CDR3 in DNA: TGTGCCAGCAGACCGATAGGCATCGGGCTTAACGGACACGAGCAGTACTTC. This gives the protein CASRPIGIGLNGHEQYF.

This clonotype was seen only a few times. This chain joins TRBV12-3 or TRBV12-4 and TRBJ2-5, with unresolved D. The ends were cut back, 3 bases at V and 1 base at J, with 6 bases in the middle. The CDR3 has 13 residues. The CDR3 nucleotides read TGTGCCAGCAGTTTCTTGGGCCAAGAGACCCAGTACTTC. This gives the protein CASSFLGQETQYF.

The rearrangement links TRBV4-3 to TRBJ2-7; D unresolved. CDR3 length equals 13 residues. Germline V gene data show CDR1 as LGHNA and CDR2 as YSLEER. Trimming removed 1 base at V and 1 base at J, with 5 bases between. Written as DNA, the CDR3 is TGCGCCAGCAGCCAAGCGATATCCTACGAGCAGTACTTC. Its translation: CASSQAISYEQYF.

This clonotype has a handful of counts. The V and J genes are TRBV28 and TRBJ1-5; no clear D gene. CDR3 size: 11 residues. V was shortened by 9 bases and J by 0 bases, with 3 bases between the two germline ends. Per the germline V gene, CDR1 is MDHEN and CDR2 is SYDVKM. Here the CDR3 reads CASYSNQPQHF. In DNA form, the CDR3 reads TGTGCCAGTTATAGCAATCAGCCCCAGCATTTT. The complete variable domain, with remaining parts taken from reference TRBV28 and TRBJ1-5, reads DVKVTQSSRYLVKRTGEKVFLECVQDMDHENMFWYRQDPGLGLRLIYFSYDVKMKEKGDIPEGYSVSREKKERFSLILESASTNQTSMYLCASYSNQPQHFGDGTRLSIL.

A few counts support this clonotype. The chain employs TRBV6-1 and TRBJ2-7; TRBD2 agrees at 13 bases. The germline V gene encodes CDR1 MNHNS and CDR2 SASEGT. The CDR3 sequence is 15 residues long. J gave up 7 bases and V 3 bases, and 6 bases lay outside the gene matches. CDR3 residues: CASSDTSGRAFEQYF. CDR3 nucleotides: TGTGCCAGCAGTGACACTAGCGGGAGGGCCTTTGAGCAGTACTTC.